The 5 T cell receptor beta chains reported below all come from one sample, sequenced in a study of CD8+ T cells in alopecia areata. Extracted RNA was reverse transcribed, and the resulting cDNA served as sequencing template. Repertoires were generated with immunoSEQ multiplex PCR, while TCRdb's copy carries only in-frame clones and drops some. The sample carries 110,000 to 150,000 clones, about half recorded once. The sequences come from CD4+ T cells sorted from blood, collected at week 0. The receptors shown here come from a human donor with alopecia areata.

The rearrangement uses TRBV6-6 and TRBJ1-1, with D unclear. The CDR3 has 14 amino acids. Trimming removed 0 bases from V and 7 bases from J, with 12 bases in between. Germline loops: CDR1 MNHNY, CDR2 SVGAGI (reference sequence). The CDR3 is CASSYSRQVLEAFF. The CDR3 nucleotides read TGTGCCAGCAGTTACTCGCGGCAGGTCCTTGAAGCTTTCTTT.

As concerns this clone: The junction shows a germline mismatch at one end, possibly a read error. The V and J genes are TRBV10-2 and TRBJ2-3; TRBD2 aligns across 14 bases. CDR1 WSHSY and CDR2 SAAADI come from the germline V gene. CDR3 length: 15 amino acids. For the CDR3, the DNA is TGCGCCAGCAGTGAGATGGGACTAGCGGGAGATAGGGGTGGTTTT. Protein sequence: CASSEMGLAGDRGGF.

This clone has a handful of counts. CDR3 nucleotides: TGTGCCAGCAGCCGGGACCGCGGATCAGCCGGGGAGCTGTTTTTT. Translating gives CASSRDRGSAGELFF. The genes are TRBV5-6 and TRBJ2-2; D possibly uses TRBD1 or TRBD2 (5 bases each). The germline V gene has CDR1 SGHDT and CDR2 YYEEEE. V lost 4 bases to trimming and J lost 6 bases, with 16 bases between them. This CDR3 contains 15 residues.

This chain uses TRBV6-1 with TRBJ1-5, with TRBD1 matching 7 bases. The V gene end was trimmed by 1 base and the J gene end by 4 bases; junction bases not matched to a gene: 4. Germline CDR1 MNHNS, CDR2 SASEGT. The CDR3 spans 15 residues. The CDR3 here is CASSEGDRRNQPQHF. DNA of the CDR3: TGTGCCAGCAGTGAAGGGGACAGAAGAAATCAGCCCCAGCATTTT.

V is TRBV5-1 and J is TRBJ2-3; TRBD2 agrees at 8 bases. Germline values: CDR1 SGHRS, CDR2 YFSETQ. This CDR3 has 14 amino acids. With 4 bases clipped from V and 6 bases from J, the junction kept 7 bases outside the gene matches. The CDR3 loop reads CASSIAGSGDTQYF. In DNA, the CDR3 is TGCGCCAGCAGCATAGCGGGGTCGGGGGATACGCAGTATTTT.